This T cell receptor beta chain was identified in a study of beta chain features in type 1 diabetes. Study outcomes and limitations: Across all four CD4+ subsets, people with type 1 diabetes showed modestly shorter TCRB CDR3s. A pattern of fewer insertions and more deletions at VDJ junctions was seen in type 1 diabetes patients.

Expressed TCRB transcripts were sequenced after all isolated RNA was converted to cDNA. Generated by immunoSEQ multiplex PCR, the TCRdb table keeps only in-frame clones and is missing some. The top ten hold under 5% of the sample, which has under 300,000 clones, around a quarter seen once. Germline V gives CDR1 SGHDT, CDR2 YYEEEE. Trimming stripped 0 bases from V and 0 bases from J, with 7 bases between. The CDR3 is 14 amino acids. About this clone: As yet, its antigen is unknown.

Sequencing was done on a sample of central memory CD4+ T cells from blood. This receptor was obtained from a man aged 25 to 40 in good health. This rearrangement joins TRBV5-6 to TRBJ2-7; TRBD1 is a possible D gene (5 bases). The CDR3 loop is CASSLGGLSYEQYF. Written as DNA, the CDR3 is TGTGCCAGCAGCTTGGGGGGCCTCTCCTACGAGCAGTACTTC.